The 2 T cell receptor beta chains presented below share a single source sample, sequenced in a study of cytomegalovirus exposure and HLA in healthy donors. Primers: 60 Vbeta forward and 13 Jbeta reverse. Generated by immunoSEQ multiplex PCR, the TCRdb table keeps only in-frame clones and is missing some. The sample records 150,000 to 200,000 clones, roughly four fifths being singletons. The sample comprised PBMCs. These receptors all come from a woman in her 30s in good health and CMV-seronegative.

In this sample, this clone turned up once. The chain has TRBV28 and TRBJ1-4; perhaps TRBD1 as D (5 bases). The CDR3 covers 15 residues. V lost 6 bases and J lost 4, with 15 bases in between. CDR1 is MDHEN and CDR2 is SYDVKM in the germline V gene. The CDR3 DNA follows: TGTGCCAGCAGGGATCTCGGGGGATATAATGAAAAACTGTTTTTT. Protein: CASRDLGGYNEKLFF.

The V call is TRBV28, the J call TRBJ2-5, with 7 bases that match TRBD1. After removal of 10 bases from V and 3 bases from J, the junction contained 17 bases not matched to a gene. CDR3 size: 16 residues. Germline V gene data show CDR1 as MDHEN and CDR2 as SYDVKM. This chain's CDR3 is CATQPPGTANKETQYF. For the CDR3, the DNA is TGTGCCACCCAACCACCCGGGACAGCTAATAAAGAGACCCAGTACTTC.